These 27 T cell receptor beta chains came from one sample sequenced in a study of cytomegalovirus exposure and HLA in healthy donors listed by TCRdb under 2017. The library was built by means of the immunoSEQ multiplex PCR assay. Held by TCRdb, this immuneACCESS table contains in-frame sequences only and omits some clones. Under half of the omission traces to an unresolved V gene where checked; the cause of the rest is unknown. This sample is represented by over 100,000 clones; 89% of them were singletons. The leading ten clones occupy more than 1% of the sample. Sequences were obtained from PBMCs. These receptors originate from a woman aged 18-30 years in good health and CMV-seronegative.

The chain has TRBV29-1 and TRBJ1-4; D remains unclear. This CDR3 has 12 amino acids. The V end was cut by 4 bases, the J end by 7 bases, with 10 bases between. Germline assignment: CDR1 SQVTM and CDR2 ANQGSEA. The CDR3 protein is CSVVSAGEKLFF. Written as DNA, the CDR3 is TGCAGCGTTGTCTCGGCAGGTGAAAAACTGTTTTTT.

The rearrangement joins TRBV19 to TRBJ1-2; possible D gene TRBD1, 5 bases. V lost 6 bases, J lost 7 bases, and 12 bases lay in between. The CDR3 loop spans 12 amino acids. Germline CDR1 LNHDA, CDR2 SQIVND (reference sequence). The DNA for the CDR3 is TGTGCCAGTAGGGGGCAGGGTGGTGGCTACACCTTC. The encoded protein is CASRGQGGGYTF.

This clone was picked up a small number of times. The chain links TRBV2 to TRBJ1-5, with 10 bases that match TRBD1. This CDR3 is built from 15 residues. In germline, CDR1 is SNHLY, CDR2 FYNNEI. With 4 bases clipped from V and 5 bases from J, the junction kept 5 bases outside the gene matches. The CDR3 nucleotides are TGTGCCAGCAGTGTGTCGACAGGGGGCTATCAGCCCCAGCATTTT. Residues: CASSVSTGGYQPQHF.

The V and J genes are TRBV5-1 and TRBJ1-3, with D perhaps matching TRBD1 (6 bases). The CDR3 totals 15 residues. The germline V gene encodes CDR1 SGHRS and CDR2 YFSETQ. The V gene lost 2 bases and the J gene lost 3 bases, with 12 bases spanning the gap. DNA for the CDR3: TGCGCCAGCAGCTTTCAGGGGATGAGTGGAAACACCATATATTTT. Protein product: CASSFQGMSGNTIYF.

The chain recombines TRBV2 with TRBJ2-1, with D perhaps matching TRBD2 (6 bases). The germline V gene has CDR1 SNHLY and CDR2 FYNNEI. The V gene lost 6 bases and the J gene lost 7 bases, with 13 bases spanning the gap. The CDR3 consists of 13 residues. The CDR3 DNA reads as TGTGCCAGCAGCCCAACTGGGGGGAATGAGCAGTTCTTC. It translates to CASSPTGGNEQFF.

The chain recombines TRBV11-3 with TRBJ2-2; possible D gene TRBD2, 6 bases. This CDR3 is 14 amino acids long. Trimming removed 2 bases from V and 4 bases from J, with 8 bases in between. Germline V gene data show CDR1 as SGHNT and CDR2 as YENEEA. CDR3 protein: CASSLNGGTGELFF. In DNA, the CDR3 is TGTGCCAGCAGCTTAAACGGGGGCACCGGGGAGCTGTTTTTT.

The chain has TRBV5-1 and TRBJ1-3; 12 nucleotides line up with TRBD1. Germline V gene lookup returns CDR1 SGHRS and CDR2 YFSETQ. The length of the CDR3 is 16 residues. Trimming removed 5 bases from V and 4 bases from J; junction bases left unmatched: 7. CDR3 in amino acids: CASSPGTGGWGNTIYF. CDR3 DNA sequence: TGCGCCAGCAGTCCCGGGACAGGGGGCTGGGGAAACACCATATATTTT.

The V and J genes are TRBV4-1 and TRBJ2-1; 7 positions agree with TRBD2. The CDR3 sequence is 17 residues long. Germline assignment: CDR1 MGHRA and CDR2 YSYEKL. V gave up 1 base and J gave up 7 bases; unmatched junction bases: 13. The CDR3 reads CASSQVVLRAGGNEQFF. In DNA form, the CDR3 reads TGCGCCAGCAGCCAAGTAGTCCTCAGGGCCGGGGGGAATGAGCAGTTCTTC.

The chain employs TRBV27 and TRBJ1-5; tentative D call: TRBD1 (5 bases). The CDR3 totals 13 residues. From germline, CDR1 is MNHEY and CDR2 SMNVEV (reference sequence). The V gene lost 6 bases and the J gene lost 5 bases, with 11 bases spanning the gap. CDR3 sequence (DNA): TGTGCCAGCAGACAAGGGGTCTATCAGCCCCAGCATTTT. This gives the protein CASRQGVYQPQHF.

The chain's CDR3 is CASSYQSGGATGELFF. Here the CDR3 DNA reads TGTGCCAGCAGCTATCAAAGCGGGGGGGCCACCGGGGAGCTGTTTTTT. This chain connects TRBV11-2 to TRBJ2-2, with 10 nucleotides matching TRBD2. Germline V gene sequence: CDR1 SGHAT, CDR2 FQNNGV. The CDR3 covers 16 residues. Trimming took 4 bases from V and 4 from J; bases not matched to a gene: 6.

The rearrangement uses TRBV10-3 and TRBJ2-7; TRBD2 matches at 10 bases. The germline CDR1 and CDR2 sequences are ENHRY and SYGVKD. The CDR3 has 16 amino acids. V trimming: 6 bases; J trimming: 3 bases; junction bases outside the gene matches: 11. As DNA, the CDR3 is TGTGCCATCAGCCAGTTTCGGCTAGCGGGGGACTACGAGCAGTACTTC. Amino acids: CAISQFRLAGDYEQYF.

CDR3 sequence (DNA): TGTGCCAGCACCGGGACTTCCTACAATGAGCAGTTCTTC. This gives the protein CASTGTSYNEQFF. This sequence joins TRBV9 and TRBJ2-1; a weak D match, TRBD2 (6 bases). The V gene's germline CDR1 is SGDLS and CDR2 YYNGEE. This CDR3 comprises 13 residues. Trimming removed 6 bases at V and 1 base at J, with 8 bases between.

CDR3 in DNA: TGTGCCAGCAGTTACGCCGGACTCTACACCTTC. Translated: CASSYAGLYTF. The rearrangement joins TRBV6-1 to TRBJ1-2; D gene ambiguous. V was clipped by 5 bases and J by 10 bases, with 11 bases between them. CDR1 and CDR2 from the germline V gene are MNHNS and SASEGT. The length of the CDR3 is 11 residues.

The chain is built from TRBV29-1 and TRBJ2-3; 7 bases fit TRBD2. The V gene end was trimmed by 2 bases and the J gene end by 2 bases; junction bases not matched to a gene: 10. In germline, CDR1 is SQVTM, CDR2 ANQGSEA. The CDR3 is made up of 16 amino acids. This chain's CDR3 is CSVETRRDYYTDTQYF. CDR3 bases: TGCAGCGTTGAAACCCGCCGGGACTACTACACAGATACGCAGTATTTT.

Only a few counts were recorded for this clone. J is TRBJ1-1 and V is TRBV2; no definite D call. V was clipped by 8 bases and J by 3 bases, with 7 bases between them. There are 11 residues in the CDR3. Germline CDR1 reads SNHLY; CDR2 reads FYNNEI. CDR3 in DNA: TGTGCCAGCGCAGGTTACACTGAAGCTTTCTTT. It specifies CASAGYTEAFF. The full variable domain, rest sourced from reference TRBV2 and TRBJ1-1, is EPEVTQTPSHQVTQMGQEVILRCVPISNHLYFYWYRQILGQKVEFLVSFYNNEISEKSEIFDDQFSVERPDGSNFTLKIRSTKLEDSAMYFCASAGYTEAFFGQGTRLTVV.

CDR3 DNA: TGTGCCAGCAGTCGAAGCTTCCACGAGCAGTACTTC. This translates into CASSRSFHEQYF. The chain combines TRBV11-2 with TRBJ2-7, with D hard to call. With 6 bases removed from V and 5 bases from J, the gap between germline ends came to 11 bases. The CDR3 has 12 amino acids. CDR1 and CDR2 (germline): SGHAT, FQNNGV.

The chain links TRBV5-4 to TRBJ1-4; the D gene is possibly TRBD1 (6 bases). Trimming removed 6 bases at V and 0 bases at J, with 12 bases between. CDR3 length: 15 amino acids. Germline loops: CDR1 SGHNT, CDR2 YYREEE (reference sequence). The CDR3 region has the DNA TGTGCCAGCACCAGAGGGGGTGCAACTAATGAAAAACTGTTTTTT. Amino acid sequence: CASTRGGATNEKLFF.

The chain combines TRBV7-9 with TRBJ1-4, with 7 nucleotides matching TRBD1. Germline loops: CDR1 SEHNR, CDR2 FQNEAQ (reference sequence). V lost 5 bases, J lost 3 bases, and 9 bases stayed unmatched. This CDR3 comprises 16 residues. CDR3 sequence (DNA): TGTGCCAGCAGCCCCCTAGGGACAGCCTCTAATGAAAAACTGTTTTTT. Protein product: CASSPLGTASNEKLFF.

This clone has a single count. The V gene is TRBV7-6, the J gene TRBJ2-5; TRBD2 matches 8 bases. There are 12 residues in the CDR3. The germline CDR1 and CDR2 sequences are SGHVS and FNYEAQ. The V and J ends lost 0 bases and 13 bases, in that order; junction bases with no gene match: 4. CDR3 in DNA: TGTGCCAGCAGCTTAGCGAGGGGACTAGTGTACTTC. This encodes CASSLARGLVYF. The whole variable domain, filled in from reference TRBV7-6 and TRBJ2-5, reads GAGVSQSPRYKVTKRGQDVALRCDPISGHVSLYWYRQALGQGPEFLTYFNYEAQQDKSGLPNDRFSAERPEGSISTLTIQRTEQRDSAMYRCASSLARGLVYFGPGTRLLVL.

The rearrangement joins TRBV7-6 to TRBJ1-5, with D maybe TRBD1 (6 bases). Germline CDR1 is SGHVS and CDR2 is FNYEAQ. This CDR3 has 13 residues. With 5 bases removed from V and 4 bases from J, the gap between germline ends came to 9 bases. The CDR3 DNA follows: TGTGCCAGCAGCCCGGACAGAAATCAGCCCCAGCATTTT. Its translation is CASSPDRNQPQHF.

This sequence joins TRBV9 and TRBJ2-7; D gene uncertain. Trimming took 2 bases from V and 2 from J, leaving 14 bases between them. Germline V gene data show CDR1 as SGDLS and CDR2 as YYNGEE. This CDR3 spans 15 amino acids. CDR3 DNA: TGTGCCAGCAGCGTGGGCCCAGGTAGTCCCTACGAGCAGTACTTC. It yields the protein CASSVGPGSPYEQYF.

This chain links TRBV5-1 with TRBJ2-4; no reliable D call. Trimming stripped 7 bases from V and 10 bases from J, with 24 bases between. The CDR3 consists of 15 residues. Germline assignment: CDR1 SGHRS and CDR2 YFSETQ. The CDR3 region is CASRRSSQTEPIQYF. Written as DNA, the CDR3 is TGCGCCAGCCGTCGTTCGTCCCAAACGGAGCCGATTCAGTACTTC.

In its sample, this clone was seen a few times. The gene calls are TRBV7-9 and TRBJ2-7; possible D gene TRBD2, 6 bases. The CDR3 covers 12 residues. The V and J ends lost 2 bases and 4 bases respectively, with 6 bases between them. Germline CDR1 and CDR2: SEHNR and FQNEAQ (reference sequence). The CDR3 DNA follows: TGTGCCAGCAGCTTACGGGGGTACGAGCAGTACTTC. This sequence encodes CASSLRGYEQYF.

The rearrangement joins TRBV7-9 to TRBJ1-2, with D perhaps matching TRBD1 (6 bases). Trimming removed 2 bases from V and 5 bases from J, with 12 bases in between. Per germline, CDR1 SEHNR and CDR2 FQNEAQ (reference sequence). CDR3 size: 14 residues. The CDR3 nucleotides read TGTGCCAGCAGCTTAATGGGGGCTGGGTATGGCTACACCTTC. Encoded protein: CASSLMGAGYGYTF.

CDR3 in DNA: TGTGCCAGCAGCCCGGACAGGGGGGGACGGATCACCCAGCCCCAGCATTTT. Translated: CASSPDRGGRITQPQHF. The chain uses TRBV2 and TRBJ1-5; 10 bases are a match to TRBD1. Germline assignment: CDR1 SNHLY and CDR2 FYNNEI. The CDR3 covers 17 residues. V trimming: 6 bases; J trimming: 7 bases; junction bases outside the gene matches: 15.

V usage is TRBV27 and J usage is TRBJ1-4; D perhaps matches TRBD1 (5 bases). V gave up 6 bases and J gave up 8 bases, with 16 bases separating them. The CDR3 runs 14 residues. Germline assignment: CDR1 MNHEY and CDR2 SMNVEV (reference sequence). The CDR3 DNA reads TGTGCCAGCAGGATGTACAGGAACGAAGAAAAACTGTTTTTT. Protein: CASRMYRNEEKLFF.

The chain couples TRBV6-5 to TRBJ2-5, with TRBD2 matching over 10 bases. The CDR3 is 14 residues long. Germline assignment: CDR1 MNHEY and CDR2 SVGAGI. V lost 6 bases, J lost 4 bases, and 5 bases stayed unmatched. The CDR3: CASSGSGGGETQYF. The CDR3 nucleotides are TGTGCCAGCAGCGGAAGCGGGGGGGGAGAGACCCAGTACTTC.